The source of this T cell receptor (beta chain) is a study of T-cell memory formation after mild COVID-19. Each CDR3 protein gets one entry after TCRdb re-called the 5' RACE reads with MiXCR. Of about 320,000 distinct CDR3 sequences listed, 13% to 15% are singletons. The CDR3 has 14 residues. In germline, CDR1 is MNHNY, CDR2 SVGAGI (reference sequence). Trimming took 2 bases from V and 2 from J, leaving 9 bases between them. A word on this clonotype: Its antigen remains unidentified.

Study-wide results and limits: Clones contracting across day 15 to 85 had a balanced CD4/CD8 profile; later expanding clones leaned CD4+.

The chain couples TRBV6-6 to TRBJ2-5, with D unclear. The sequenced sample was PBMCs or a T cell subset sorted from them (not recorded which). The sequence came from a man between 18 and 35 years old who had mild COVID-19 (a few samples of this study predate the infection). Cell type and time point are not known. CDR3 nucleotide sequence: TGTGCCAGCAGTTACGCCGCGCAGCAAGAGACCCAGTACTTC. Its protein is CASSYAAQQETQYF.